Each of the 30 T cell receptor beta chains below was sequenced from the same sample in a study of blood T cell repertoires in COVID-19. Data came from immunoSEQ multiplex PCR; TCRdb stores just in-frame clones and leaves some out. The table has 72,000 or so clones, 80% to 90% seen once; the top ten hold less than 10%. The sequencing input was peripheral blood. These receptors were collected from a human donor in a cohort sampled during active COVID-19.

The chain is built from TRBV11-3 and TRBJ2-1; perhaps TRBD2 as D (5 bases). Germline V CDR1 and CDR2: SGHNT, YENEEA. The ends were cut back, 5 bases at V and 5 bases at J, with 13 bases in the middle. The CDR3 consists of 14 residues. This CDR3 is CASSLAGYHNEQFF. CDR3 DNA: TGTGCCAGCAGCCTGGCGGGCTATCACAATGAGCAGTTCTTC.

V is TRBV7-7 and J is TRBJ2-1; D may be TRBD1 (5 bases). Deletions cut 5 bases from V and 2 bases from J, with 16 bases between. Germline V lookup: CDR1 SSHAT, CDR2 FNYEAQ (reference sequence). This CDR3 region has 16 residues. The CDR3 nucleotides read TGTGCCAGCAGCCCAGACTTTAGGGGCGCCTACAATGAGCAGTTCTTC. Translation: CASSPDFRGAYNEQFF. The whole variable domain, filled in from reference TRBV7-7 and TRBJ2-1, reads GAGVSQSPRYKVTKRGQDVTLRCDPISSHATLYWYQQALGQGPEFLTYFNYEAQPDKSGLPSDRFSAERPEGSISTLTIQRTEQRDSAMYRCASSPDFRGAYNEQFFGPGTRLTVL.

This clone has just a few counts. The chain has TRBV28 and TRBJ1-6; D uncertain. The CDR3 totals 16 residues. Germline-derived CDR1 and CDR2 are MDHEN and SYDVKM. Trimming took 7 bases from V and 7 from J, leaving 20 bases between them. The DNA for the CDR3 is TGTGCCAGCACCCCGGTCGGGTATGGCTTAAATTCACCCCTCCACTTT. This sequence encodes CASTPVGYGLNSPLHF.

This rearrangement joins TRBV16 to TRBJ2-7; D gene uncertain. Looked up from germline, CDR1 is KGHSY and CDR2 is FQNENV. The CDR3 is 16 amino acids. Trimming cost V 1 base and J 2 bases, with 15 bases left between them. The CDR3 reads CASSQLKEKTTYEQYF. DNA for the CDR3: TGTGCCAGCAGCCAATTGAAGGAAAAAACTACCTACGAGCAGTACTTC. The full variable domain, its missing parts supplied by reference TRBV16 and TRBJ2-7, is GEEVAQTPKHLVRGEGQKAKLYCAPIKGHSYVFWYQQVLKNEFKFLISFQNENVFDETGMPKERFSAKCLPNSPCSLEIQATKLEDSAVYFCASSQLKEKTTYEQYFGPGTRLTVT.

The table lists this clone with a count of one. The gene calls are TRBV23-1 and TRBJ2-7; no reliable D call. TRBV23-1 is designated an ORF whose function remains uncertain. With 4 bases removed from V and 3 bases from J, the gap between germline ends came to 13 bases. This CDR3 has 14 residues. The CDR3 region is CASSRGLTCYEQYF. CDR3 DNA sequence: TGCGCCAGCAGTCGTGGGCTCACCTGCTACGAGCAGTACTTC.

The CDR3 bases are TGTGCCAGCAGCTTTAGGACTAGCTCCTACAATGAGCAGTTCTTC. It yields the protein CASSFRTSSYNEQFF. This rearrangement joins TRBV7-9 to TRBJ2-1; 7 bases fit TRBD2. J gave up 0 bases and V 3 bases, and 2 bases lay outside the gene matches. CDR1 is SEHNR and CDR2 is FQNEAQ in the germline V gene (reference sequence). The CDR3 is 15 residues long.

This clone came up once. The genes are TRBV28 and TRBJ2-7, with a weak D call TRBD1 (5 bases). The CDR3 is 16 amino acids. The V gene lost 2 bases and the J gene lost 2 bases, with 16 bases spanning the gap. Germline assignment: CDR1 MDHEN and CDR2 SYDVKM. The CDR3 sequence: CASSLRVQGNAYEQYF. The DNA for the CDR3 is TGTGCCAGCAGTTTACGGGTGCAGGGAAACGCCTACGAGCAGTACTTC.

This chain links TRBV4-1 with TRBJ1-3, with 9 bases identical to TRBD1. The germline gives CDR1 MGHRA, CDR2 YSYEKL. V lost 3 bases and J lost 6; bases outside the gene matches: 9. The CDR3 sequence is 16 residues long. CDR3 DNA: TGCGCCAGCAGCCACCTACCCGGACAGGGGCAAAACACCATATATTTT. It is translated as CASSHLPGQGQNTIYF.

The CDR3 sequence: CASSPRGSSTDTQYF. CDR3 DNA sequence: TGTGCCAGCAGCCCTAGGGGCAGTAGCACAGATACGCAGTATTTT. The genes are TRBV9 and TRBJ2-3; maybe TRBD1 (5 bases). The CDR3 runs 15 residues. V was cut by 4 bases and J by 0 bases, with 12 bases left in between. The germline CDR1 and CDR2 sequences are SGDLS and YYNGEE.

This clone has a single count. The chain links TRBV28 to TRBJ2-2; the match to TRBD1 covers 7 bases. CDR3 length: 14 amino acids. Germline CDR1 and CDR2: MDHEN and SYDVKM. With 6 bases clipped from V and 5 bases from J, the junction kept 6 bases outside the gene matches. DNA for the CDR3: TGTGCCAGCAGAGAGACAGGGAATACCGGGGAGCTGTTTTTT. Residues: CASRETGNTGELFF.

This chain joins TRBV4-3 and TRBJ2-5, with TRBD1 identical over 10 bases. This CDR3 is 15 amino acids long. The germline gives CDR1 LGHNA, CDR2 YSLEER. The ends lost 2 bases at V and 5 bases at J; junction bases unmatched: 5. This CDR3 reads CASSQNPGQGETQYF. The CDR3 coding sequence is TGCGCCAGCAGCCAAAACCCGGGACAGGGGGAGACCCAGTACTTC.

The chain carries TRBV27 and TRBJ2-4, with 8 bases matching TRBD2. The CDR3 runs to 17 residues. The trim removed 0 bases at V and 5 bases at J, leaving 9 bases unmatched. Germline CDR1 and CDR2: MNHEY and SMNVEV (reference sequence). CDR3 nucleotides: TGTGCCAGCAGTTTATCCTACCCTCGGGGGGGCGAAAACATTCAGTACTTC. It specifies CASSLSYPRGGENIQYF.

The rearrangement links TRBV6-5 to TRBJ1-2; D remains unclear. This CDR3 comprises 14 residues. Trimming cost V 0 bases and J 4 bases, with 9 bases left between them. In germline, CDR1 is MNHEY, CDR2 SVGAGI. The CDR3 reads CASSYSRKGYGYTF. The CDR3 region has the DNA TGTGCCAGCAGTTACTCGAGGAAAGGCTATGGCTACACCTTC.

The chain carries TRBV5-6 and TRBJ1-2; a possible D gene is TRBD1 (5 bases). The CDR3 totals 14 residues. The V gene's germline CDR1 is SGHDT and CDR2 YYEEEE. V lost 0 bases and J lost 5, with 11 bases in between. The CDR3 DNA reads TGTGCCAGCAGCTTGGGAGGCGGGGGGTATGGCTACACCTTC. Its protein product is CASSLGGGGYGYTF.

In its sample, this clone was seen a few times. The chain couples TRBV30 to TRBJ2-7; the D gene is possibly TRBD2 (5 bases). The CDR3 sequence is 14 residues long. V was cut by 2 bases and J by 2 bases, with 13 bases left in between. Germline CDR1 reads GTSNPN; CDR2 reads SVGIG (reference sequence). The CDR3 DNA follows: TGTGCCTGGAGTAACGTGGGAGTAACCTACGAGCAGTACTTC. This sequence encodes CAWSNVGVTYEQYF.

A single count supports this clone. The chain couples TRBV11-2 to TRBJ1-4, with 7 positions matching TRBD1. CDR3 length: 14 residues. Germline V gene data show CDR1 as SGHAT and CDR2 as FQNNGV. J lost 0 bases, V lost 8 bases, and 3 bases had no gene match. The CDR3 spells CASEGTATNEKLFF. The CDR3 DNA reads TGTGCCAGCGAAGGGACAGCAACTAATGAAAAACTGTTTTTT.

The chain uses TRBV6-5 and TRBJ2-3, with 12 bases identical to TRBD2. CDR3 length: 15 residues. CDR1 is MNHEY and CDR2 is SVGAGI in the germline V gene. Trimming removed 7 bases from V and 0 bases from J; junction bases left unmatched: 2. The CDR3 nucleotides read TGTGCCAGCACTACTAGCGGGGGGAGCACAGATACGCAGTATTTT. Its translation: CASTTSGGSTDTQYF.

V and J are TRBV6-5 and TRBJ1-5; possibly TRBD1 for D (5 bases). The CDR3 is 14 residues long. V shed 1 base and J shed 6 bases, with 10 bases lying between them. Germline CDR1 and CDR2: MNHEY and SVGAGI. CDR3 DNA: TGTGCCAGCAGTTACTGGCAGGGTGGTCAGCCCCAGCATTTT. This encodes CASSYWQGGQPQHF.

The chain has TRBV5-6 and TRBJ2-7; no firm D call. The CDR3 extends over 12 amino acids. Germline V gene data show CDR1 as SGHDT and CDR2 as YYEEEE. V lost 0 bases and J lost 3, with 4 bases in between. CDR3: CASSLDNYEQYF. CDR3 in DNA: TGTGCCAGCAGCTTGGACAACTACGAGCAGTACTTC.

This chain links TRBV4-1 with TRBJ2-7; 9 positions agree with TRBD1. Germline loops: CDR1 MGHRA, CDR2 YSYEKL. With V trimmed by 4 bases and J by 4 bases, 11 bases remained unmatched. The CDR3 is 16 amino acids. The CDR3 spells CASSRTPGQGRYEQYF. CDR3 sequence (DNA): TGCGCCAGCAGCCGAACCCCGGGACAGGGAAGGTACGAGCAGTACTTC.

About this clone: This same CDR3 is encoded by further DNA sequences in the sample. The chain employs TRBV30 and TRBJ1-5, with a tentative D call TRBD1 (5 bases). Germline values: CDR1 GTSNPN, CDR2 SVGIG (reference sequence). The CDR3 is 13 residues long. With 0 bases removed from V and 4 bases from J, the gap between germline ends came to 7 bases. The CDR3 DNA sequence: TGTGCCTGGAGTGTAGGGGCAAATCAGCCCCAGCATTTT. This sequence encodes CAWSVGANQPQHF.

This chain links TRBV27 with TRBJ2-7; D is perhaps TRBD1 (6 bases). Germline V gene data show CDR1 as MNHEY and CDR2 as SMNVEV (reference sequence). The length of the CDR3 is 15 residues. V lost 4 bases and J lost 5, with 18 bases in between. The CDR3 spells CASSWGPWGVNEQYF. DNA of the CDR3: TGTGCCAGCAGTTGGGGGCCCTGGGGAGTGAACGAGCAGTACTTC.

The genes are TRBV5-8 and TRBJ2-1; 7 bases are a match to TRBD2. Unmatched junction bases numbered 14, after V lost 4 bases and J lost 4 bases. Germline values: CDR1 SGHTS, CDR2 YDEGEE. CDR3 length equals 17 residues. The CDR3 reads CASSRLWASGKYNEQFF. In DNA, the CDR3 is TGTGCCAGCAGCCGGCTTTGGGCTAGCGGAAAATACAATGAGCAGTTCTTC.

The V call is TRBV10-3, the J call TRBJ1-4, with D hard to call. V lost 5 bases and J lost 5, with 9 bases in between. This CDR3 spans 13 amino acids. CDR1 and CDR2 from the germline V gene are ENHRY and SYGVKD. The CDR3 spells CAISYTVNEKLFF. The CDR3 DNA reads as TGTGCCATCAGTTATACAGTAAATGAAAAACTGTTTTTT.

This chain connects TRBV2 to TRBJ2-2, with D possibly matching TRBD2 (5 bases). V lost 6 bases and J lost 1, with 12 bases in between. The CDR3 has 15 residues. Germline V gene data show CDR1 as SNHLY and CDR2 as FYNNEI. In DNA, the CDR3 is TGTGCCAGCAGGGGAGAACCGCTGAACACCGGGGAGCTGTTTTTT. Translating it yields CASRGEPLNTGELFF.

The V call is TRBV7-9, the J call TRBJ1-2; D gene uncertain. V was trimmed by 1 base and J by 7 bases, leaving 13 bases between them. This CDR3 is 14 amino acids long. Germline CDR1 is SEHNR and CDR2 is FQNEAQ (reference sequence). The CDR3 here is CASSLDVRAGGYTF. The CDR3 DNA sequence: TGTGCCAGCAGCTTAGACGTGAGGGCTGGTGGCTACACCTTC.

The chain combines TRBV4-2 with TRBJ2-2; D gene unclear. This CDR3 is 12 amino acids long. Trimming took 4 bases from V and 4 from J, leaving 4 bases between them. Germline values: CDR1 LGHNA, CDR2 YNFKEQ. CDR3 sequence reads: CASSPPTGELFF. CDR3 nucleotides: TGTGCCAGCAGCCCTCCCACCGGGGAGCTGTTTTTT.

The chain combines TRBV7-9 with TRBJ2-1; D may be TRBD2 (6 bases). Germline-derived CDR1 and CDR2 are SEHNR and FQNEAQ (reference sequence). The CDR3 totals 14 residues. V shed 1 base and J shed 7 bases, with 11 bases lying between them. CDR3 DNA sequence: TGTGCCAGCAGCTTAGATGGGACTCGGAATGAGCAGTTCTTC. As protein: CASSLDGTRNEQFF.

This clone is a singleton in its sample. The genes are TRBV9 and TRBJ1-1; possibly TRBD1 for D (6 bases). CDR1 and CDR2 (germline): SGDLS, YYNGEE. The CDR3 runs to 16 residues. V gave up 0 bases and J gave up 3 bases, with 15 bases separating them. The CDR3 spells CASSVGVRGQDTEAFF. In DNA, the CDR3 is TGTGCCAGCAGCGTAGGGGTCAGGGGCCAGGACACTGAAGCTTTCTTT.

The chain has TRBV7-9 and TRBJ1-1, with 7 nucleotides matching TRBD1. Trimming removed 5 bases from V and 0 bases from J; junction bases left unmatched: 6. Germline CDR1 SEHNR, CDR2 FQNEAQ (reference sequence). The CDR3 spans 15 residues. The CDR3, as DNA: TGTGCCAGCAGCCCCCAGGGGGTGATGAACACTGAAGCTTTCTTT. Protein sequence: CASSPQGVMNTEAFF.